The 32 T cell receptor beta chains reported below all come from one sample, sequenced in a study of blood T cell repertoires in COVID-19. Repertoires were generated with immunoSEQ multiplex PCR, while TCRdb's copy carries only in-frame clones and drops some. The data contain 150,000 to 200,000 clones, around nine tenths of them singletons. Sequenced: peripheral blood. The receptors originated from a man aged 65 to 79 with acute or convalescent COVID-19.

This chain uses TRBV19 with TRBJ2-2; D may be TRBD2 (6 bases). CDR1 is LNHDA, CDR2 SQIVND, per germline (reference sequence). V lost 6 bases to trimming and J lost 7 bases, with 9 bases between them. This CDR3 comprises 12 residues. Here the CDR3 reads CASREGYGELFF. The CDR3 region has the DNA TGTGCCAGTAGGGAGGGGTACGGGGAGCTGTTTTTT. The complete variable domain, with remaining parts taken from reference TRBV19 and TRBJ2-2, reads DGGITQSPKYLFRKEGQNVTLSCEQNLNHDAMYWYRQDPGQGLRLIYYSQIVNDFQKGDIAEGYSVSREKKESFPLTVTSAQKNPTAFYLCASREGYGELFFGEGSRLTVL.

A word on this clone: One end of the junction does not line up with germline, which may come from a read error. This chain joins TRBV2 and TRBJ2-1; 8 positions match TRBD1. This CDR3 contains 11 residues. CDR1 is SNHLY and CDR2 is FYNNEI in the germline V gene. For the CDR3, the DNA is TGTGCCAGCAGGGTGGGGGACAGGTCGGTCTTC. Protein product: CASRVGDRSVF.

The V and J genes are TRBV5-6 and TRBJ2-1, with 9 bases lining up with TRBD1. Germline CDR1 and CDR2: SGHDT and YYEEEE. This CDR3 comprises 13 residues. Trimming cost V 3 bases and J 7 bases; bases outside gene matches: 2. This CDR3 reads CASSYGTGNEQFF. The CDR3 nucleotides are TGTGCCAGCAGCTACGGGACAGGGAATGAGCAGTTCTTC.

This clone was seen once. The chain links TRBV20-1 to TRBJ1-2, with D perhaps TRBD1 (5 bases). From germline, CDR1 is DFQATT and CDR2 SNEGSKA (reference sequence). CDR3 length: 11 amino acids. Trimming left V 6 bases short and J 8 bases short, with 13 bases between. The CDR3 DNA follows: TGCAGTGCCGGGGGGAGGGAGGGCTACACCTTC. Encoded protein: CSAGGREGYTF.

V gene TRBV28 combines with J gene TRBJ1-1; tentatively, D is TRBD1 (6 bases). Germline CDR1 MDHEN, CDR2 SYDVKM. The length of the CDR3 is 16 residues. V dropped 5 bases and J dropped 0 bases, with 16 bases sitting between them. The CDR3 nucleotides are TGTGCCAGCAGTGAACAGGGAATGACCATGAACACTGAAGCTTTCTTT. It translates to CASSEQGMTMNTEAFF.

This clone was found once. The chain couples TRBV6-5 to TRBJ1-1; the match to TRBD1 covers 8 bases. The CDR3 runs to 14 residues. Unmatched junction bases numbered 10, after V lost 6 bases and J lost 7 bases. Germline CDR1 and CDR2: MNHEY and SVGAGI. CDR3 sequence reads: CASSLHDRGFEAFF. In DNA, the CDR3 is TGTGCCAGCAGCTTACATGACAGGGGATTTGAAGCTTTCTTT.

This chain uses TRBV7-3 with TRBJ2-1, with 9 bases that match TRBD1. V dropped 9 bases and J dropped 3; count of bases not matched to a gene: 6. Germline-derived CDR1 and CDR2 are SGHTA and FQGTGA. CDR3 length: 14 residues. CDR3 sequence reads: CARAPDRGYNEQFF. The DNA of the CDR3 is TGTGCCAGAGCTCCGGACAGGGGCTACAATGAGCAGTTCTTC.

The chain has TRBV6-5 and TRBJ1-1; possibly TRBD1 for D (6 bases). Per germline, CDR1 MNHEY and CDR2 SVGAGI. V was clipped by 2 bases and J by 5 bases, with 9 bases between them. This CDR3 comprises 13 residues. The CDR3 loop reads CASSYQGYTEAFF. In DNA form, the CDR3 reads TGTGCCAGCAGTTACCAGGGGTATACTGAAGCTTTCTTT.

The chain has TRBV21-1 and TRBJ2-3; TRBD1 reflects the table's D call only, with no check against the DNA. TRBV21-1 is labeled a pseudogene. The CDR3 contains 15 residues. The CDR3 nucleotides read TGTGCCAGCACCCCTCCGGGACAGAGGGCAGATACGCAGTATTTT. This codes for CASTPPGQRADTQYF.

The V gene is TRBV6-2 or TRBV6-3, the J gene TRBJ1-5, with D unresolved. V was cut by 6 bases and J by 4 bases, with 16 bases left in between. The CDR3 totals 15 residues. Germline V gene sequence: CDR1 MNHEY, CDR2 SVGEGT. As DNA, the CDR3 is TGTGCCAGCAGCGCACCGAGGACTAAAAATCAGCCCCAGCATTTT. Its translation is CASSAPRTKNQPQHF.

This clone was detected ten times or more. The CDR3 DNA sequence: TGTGCCTGGAGTGCGGACAGGGGGCTTGCCGGATATAGCAATCAGCCCCAGCATTTT. This translates into CAWSADRGLAGYSNQPQHF. The chain employs TRBV30 and TRBJ1-5, with 11 nucleotides matching TRBD1. Trimming cost V 1 base and J 0 bases; bases outside gene matches: 11. CDR3 length equals 19 residues. CDR1 and CDR2 (germline): GTSNPN, SVGIG (reference sequence).

Concerning this clone itself: The same CDR3 is also encoded by other DNA sequences in this sample. V and J are TRBV2 and TRBJ2-7; D may be TRBD1 (6 bases). Germline lookup yields CDR1 SNHLY and CDR2 FYNNEI. V lost 2 bases and J 0 bases, leaving 8 bases between the germline ends. CDR3 length: 14 amino acids. The CDR3 DNA sequence: TGTGCCAGCAGTGAACAGGGGAGCTCCTACGAGCAGTACTTC. Amino acids: CASSEQGSSYEQYF.

The chain links TRBV11-2 to TRBJ2-1, with TRBD2 identical over 8 bases. J gave up 6 bases and V 2 bases, and 3 bases lay outside the gene matches. The CDR3 consists of 14 residues. Germline values: CDR1 SGHAT, CDR2 FQNNGV. CDR3 DNA sequence: TGTGCCAGCAGCTTAACTAGCGGCCTCAATGAGCAGTTCTTC. This translates into CASSLTSGLNEQFF.

This chain connects TRBV5-6 to TRBJ2-7; 12 positions agree with TRBD2. The V gene end was trimmed by 5 bases and the J gene end by 1 base; junction bases not matched to a gene: 4. The CDR3 has 15 residues. Germline V CDR1 and CDR2: SGHDT, YYEEEE. DNA for the CDR3: TGTGCCAGCAGACCAGGACTAGCGGGGTCCTACGAGCAGTACTTC. This encodes CASRPGLAGSYEQYF.

This clone was picked up a small number of times. Other DNA sequences from this sample encode an identical CDR3 as well. This chain joins TRBV12-3 or TRBV12-4 and TRBJ2-1, with a tentative D call TRBD2 (5 bases). Trimming left V 3 bases short and J 8 bases short, with 11 bases between. This CDR3 contains 13 residues. This CDR3 is CASSFGSGDEQFF. CDR3 DNA sequence: TGTGCCAGCAGTTTCGGCAGCGGCGATGAGCAGTTCTTC.

The chain recombines TRBV15 with TRBJ2-3, with 7 bases matching TRBD2. Germline CDR1 reads LNHNV; CDR2 reads YYDKDF (reference sequence). Trimming removed 3 bases from V and 2 bases from J; junction bases left unmatched: 2. The CDR3 extends over 14 amino acids. The CDR3 loop is CATSRGGFTDTQYF. CDR3 in DNA: TGTGCCACCAGCAGGGGGGGGTTCACAGATACGCAGTATTTT.

V gene TRBV7-2 combines with J gene TRBJ1-2; 7 positions match TRBD1. Germline values: CDR1 SGHTA, CDR2 FQGNSA. After removal of 3 bases from V and 4 bases from J, the junction contained 2 bases not matched to a gene. The CDR3 is made up of 13 amino acids. The chain's CDR3 is CASSFTGAYGYTF. The CDR3 coding sequence is TGTGCCAGCAGCTTTACAGGGGCCTATGGCTACACCTTC.

The gene calls are TRBV19 and TRBJ2-6; perhaps TRBD1 as D (7 bases). From germline, CDR1 is LNHDA and CDR2 SQIVND (reference sequence). V lost 5 bases to trimming and J lost 0 bases, with 20 bases between them. This CDR3 region has 19 residues. In nucleotides, the CDR3 is TGTGCCAGTAGTCGTCGCGGAGGGGGCATGAGCTCTGGGGCCAACGTCCTGACTTTC. This gives the protein CASSRRGGGMSSGANVLTF.

The chain has TRBV27 and TRBJ2-3, with TRBD1 matching over 7 bases. The J segment lost 4 bases and the V segment lost 2 bases, leaving 3 bases of the junction unmatched. The CDR3 totals 14 residues. Germline V CDR1 and CDR2: MNHEY, SMNVEV (reference sequence). The CDR3 coding sequence is TGTGCCAGCAGTTTAAGGGGGCCCGCAGATACGCAGTATTTT. This codes for CASSLRGPADTQYF.

The rearrangement links TRBV5-1 to TRBJ2-1, with TRBD2 matching over 9 bases. The junction had 15 bases not matched to a gene; V was cut back by 5 bases and J by 0 bases. The CDR3 is made up of 19 amino acids. The V gene's germline CDR1 is SGHRS and CDR2 YFSETQ. CDR3 sequence reads: CASSQPRLAAISSYNEQFF. In DNA form, the CDR3 reads TGCGCCAGCAGTCAGCCGCGACTAGCGGCAATAAGCTCCTACAATGAGCAGTTCTTC.

This sequence joins TRBV7-2 and TRBJ2-7, with 9 bases lining up with TRBD2. Germline CDR1 reads SGHTA; CDR2 reads FQGNSA. The CDR3 runs to 16 residues. V was pared by 1 base and J by 3 bases, with 7 bases of the junction left unmatched. CDR3 coding DNA: TGTGCCAGCAGCTTAGGGCGGGGGGGCTACGACTACGAGCAGTACTTC. This sequence encodes CASSLGRGGYDYEQYF.

In DNA form, the CDR3 reads TGCGCCAGCAGCCACCTAACAGGCTCTGGGGCCAACGTCCTGACTTTC. Amino acid sequence: CASSHLTGSGANVLTF. The gene calls are TRBV4-3 and TRBJ2-6; possibly TRBD1 for D (5 bases). This CDR3 has 16 amino acids. V was cut by 3 bases and J by 0 bases, with 9 bases left in between. The germline gives CDR1 LGHNA, CDR2 YSLEER.

The chain carries TRBV5-1 and TRBJ2-2, with 7 bases matching TRBD1. Germline lookup yields CDR1 SGHRS and CDR2 YFSETQ. The ends lost 4 bases at V and 0 bases at J; junction bases unmatched: 6. The CDR3 is 16 amino acids. The CDR3 DNA reads as TGCGCCAGCAGCACCGGACAGGACGCGAACACCGGGGAGCTGTTTTTT. This gives the protein CASSTGQDANTGELFF. Filled out from reference TRBV5-1 and TRBJ2-2, the complete variable domain reads KAGVTQTPRYLIKTRGQQVTLSCSPISGHRSVSWYQQTPGQGLQFLFEYFSETQRNKGNFPGRFSGRQFSNSRSEMNVSTLELGDSALYLCASSTGQDANTGELFFGEGSRLTVL.

The J gene is TRBJ2-5, the V gene TRBV5-1; tentative D call: TRBD2 (5 bases). V was pared by 1 base and J by 7 bases, with 14 bases between. The CDR3 consists of 14 residues. Germline lookup yields CDR1 SGHRS and CDR2 YFSETQ. The CDR3 is CASSLPTAEGTQYF. The CDR3 nucleotides are TGCGCCAGCAGCTTGCCCACAGCTGAGGGGACCCAGTACTTC. Full variable domain (outside the CDR3, taken from reference TRBV5-1 and TRBJ2-5): KAGVTQTPRYLIKTRGQQVTLSCSPISGHRSVSWYQQTPGQGLQFLFEYFSETQRNKGNFPGRFSGRQFSNSRSEMNVSTLELGDSALYLCASSLPTAEGTQYFGPGTRLLVL.

CDR3 DNA sequence: TGTGCCAGCAGCCACGCCGGGACAGGGGGGCTCTATGGCACTGAAGCTTTCTTT. Protein: CASSHAGTGGLYGTEAFF. This rearrangement joins TRBV4-2 to TRBJ1-1; TRBD1 matches 11 bases. J lost 4 bases, V lost 3 bases, and 13 bases had no gene match. The CDR3 covers 18 residues. CDR1 LGHNA and CDR2 YNFKEQ come from the germline V gene.

This clone appeared a single time. J is TRBJ1-6 and V is TRBV18, with 10 bases aligning to TRBD1. This CDR3 contains 14 residues. With 6 bases clipped from V and 9 bases from J, the junction kept 5 bases outside the gene matches. In germline, CDR1 is KGHSH, CDR2 LQKENI. Here the CDR3 DNA reads TGTGCCAGCTCCGGGACAGGGGAACCTTCACCCCTCCACTTT. This sequence encodes CASSGTGEPSPLHF.

This chain joins TRBV9 and TRBJ1-2; 11 nucleotides match TRBD1. The CDR3 has 15 residues. Per germline, CDR1 SGDLS and CDR2 YYNGEE. V lost 2 bases to trimming and J lost 8 bases; unmatched junction nucleotides: 8. This CDR3 is CASSVIGQGAEGYTF. CDR3 bases: TGTGCCAGCAGCGTTATCGGACAGGGGGCCGAGGGCTACACCTTC. Drawing the rest from reference TRBV9 and TRBJ1-2, the complete variable domain is DSGVTQTPKHLITATGQRVTLRCSPRSGDLSVYWYQQSLDQGLQFLIQYYNGEERAKGNILERFSAQQFPDLHSELNLSSLELGDSALYFCASSVIGQGAEGYTFGSGTRLTVV.

This chain uses TRBV7-6 with TRBJ2-7; a possible D gene is TRBD1 (5 bases). Trimming shortened V by 1 base and J by 1 base, and 11 bases separated the two germline ends. The CDR3 spans 15 residues. Germline CDR1 SGHVS, CDR2 FNYEAQ. CDR3 in amino acids: CASSLGRQTSYEQYF. DNA for the CDR3: TGTGCCAGCAGCTTAGGTAGACAGACTTCCTACGAGCAGTACTTC.

The V call is TRBV10-3, the J call TRBJ1-3, with D unclear. V lost 6 bases, J lost 0 bases, and 9 bases lay in between. The germline CDR1 and CDR2 sequences are ENHRY and SYGVKD. CDR3 size: 14 residues. The CDR3 here is CAISDTVSGNTIYF. In DNA, the CDR3 is TGTGCCATCAGCGATACAGTCTCTGGAAACACCATATATTTT.

The V call is TRBV12-3 or TRBV12-4, the J call TRBJ2-7; D is uncertain. CDR3 length equals 13 residues. V gave up 7 bases and J gave up 2 bases, with 12 bases separating them. In DNA form, the CDR3 reads TGTGCCAGCACCCTACGAGGCGCCTACGAGCAGTACTTC. This encodes CASTLRGAYEQYF.

The chain couples TRBV28 to TRBJ2-7, with D perhaps TRBD2 (5 bases). The CDR3 sequence is 16 residues long. Between the trimmed V and J ends, which lost 7 bases and 5 bases, there was a span of 24 bases. The germline gives CDR1 MDHEN, CDR2 SYDVKM. DNA for the CDR3: TGTGCCAGCACTTTCGGACCCCTGGAGGCGAGGGACGAGCAGTACTTC. It is translated as CASTFGPLEARDEQYF.

This clone was seen many times. The chain joins TRBV28 to TRBJ1-2, with a weak D call TRBD1 (6 bases). Germline V CDR1 and CDR2: MDHEN, SYDVKM. This CDR3 comprises 13 residues. Trimming cost V 8 bases and J 7 bases, with 17 bases left between them. CDR3 amino acids: CASPGQIRSGYTF. CDR3 nucleotides: TGTGCCAGCCCGGGACAAATAAGGAGTGGCTACACCTTC.